This T cell receptor beta chain was captured by sequencing in a study of T cells after posttransplantation cyclophosphamide. Study-level results: Skin or GI-infiltrating T cells shared few TRB sequences with blood.

This clone was recorded once. Antigen specificity is unknown. Controls had myeloablative marrow grafts with methotrexate and calcineurin inhibitor, sampled at 1 year. Sequenced by immunoSEQ multiplex PCR; TCRdb stores in-frame clones only, minus some. The sample records roughly 17,000 clones, 85% being singletons. This specimen was PBMCs, taken after allogeneic stem cell transplant with calcineurin inhibitor and methotrexate. The receptor's source is a female patient aged 18 to 29 who received an allogeneic stem cell transplant from an unrelated donor, was CMV-positive, and had acute and chronic GVHD. Some T cells may be provided by the graft donor.

The CDR3 here is CAIRNRGDTEAFF. The CDR3, as DNA: TGTGCCATCAGGAACAGGGGGGACACTGAAGCTTTCTTT. The J gene is TRBJ1-1, the V gene TRBV10-3; TRBD1 matches 8 bases. The V segment lost 6 bases and the J segment 3 bases; nucleotides outside the gene matches: 3. Germline values: CDR1 ENHRY, CDR2 SYGVKD. CDR3 size: 13 residues.